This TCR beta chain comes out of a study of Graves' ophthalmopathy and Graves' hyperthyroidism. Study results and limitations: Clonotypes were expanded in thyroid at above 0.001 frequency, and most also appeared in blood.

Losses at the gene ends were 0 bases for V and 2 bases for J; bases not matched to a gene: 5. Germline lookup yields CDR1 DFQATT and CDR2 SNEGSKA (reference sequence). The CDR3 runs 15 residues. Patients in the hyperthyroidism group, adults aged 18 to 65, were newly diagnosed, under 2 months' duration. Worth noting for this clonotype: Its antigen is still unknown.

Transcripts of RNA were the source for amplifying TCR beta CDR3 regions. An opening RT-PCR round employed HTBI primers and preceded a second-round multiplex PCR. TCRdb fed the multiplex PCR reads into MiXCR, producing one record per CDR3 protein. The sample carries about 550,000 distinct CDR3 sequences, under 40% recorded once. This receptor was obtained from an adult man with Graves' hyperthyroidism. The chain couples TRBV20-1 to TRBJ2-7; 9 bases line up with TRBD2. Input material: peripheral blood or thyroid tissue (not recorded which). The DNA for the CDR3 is TGCAGTGCTAGAGATAGTGGCGGGAGGGCCTACGAGCAGTACTTC. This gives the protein CSARDSGGRAYEQYF.